This record covers a single T cell receptor beta chain. Its antigen is not known. The germline gives CDR1 SGHTA, CDR2 FQGNSA. The CDR3 covers 17 residues. The germline V and J ends were trimmed by 2 bases and 5 bases, with 18 bases remaining between them. The time point denotes: week 5, during vaccination. All doses held 300 ug of mutant IDH1 20-mer peptide, with topical imiquimod. This record belongs to a study of a mutant IDH1 vaccine in newly diagnosed glioma. Study as a whole: First vaccine doses came 4-6 weeks after radiotherapy alone, or with temozolomide cycles. Of the patients given treatment, approximately 60% were male and 37.5% were female, and a mean age of approximately 37 years was recorded. Antecedent treatment encompassed radiotherapy, temozolomide, or their combination; the majority received both.

TCRdb's copy holds only in-frame clones and misses some; the assay was immunoSEQ multiplex PCR. The sample holds about 40,000 clones, approximately 89% seen once. Notes on the study in general: Induction of immune responses by the vaccine occurred in approximately 93% of patients.

This specimen consisted of PBMCs, obtained from a glioma patient whose treatment included an IDH1 peptide vaccine. This clonotype was sampled from a man aged 50-59 years with glioma. The J gene is TRBJ1-4, the V gene TRBV7-2; a weak D match, TRBD1 (6 bases). The CDR3 nucleotides are TGTGCCAGCAGCTTATGGGGTCAGGGGCTACAGAATGAAAAACTGTTTTTT. It encodes CASSLWGQGLQNEKLFF.